Sequencing of this T cell receptor beta chain was carried out in a study of blood T cell repertoires in COVID-19. Study-wide context: The United States, Italy and Spain supplied acute and convalescent COVID-19 samples. Sample material is recorded as cDNA or gDNA derived from T cells, B-cell-depleted T cells, or PBMCs.

Recruitment covered 20 to 25 US areas and drew participants whose ages spanned roughly 18 to 90 years. Donors were grouped by their self-reported clinical history. The CDR3 runs 13 residues. V was pared by 2 bases and J by 7 bases, with 12 bases between. CDR1 is KGHSH and CDR2 is LQKENI in the germline V gene. Libraries were prepared by immunoSEQ multiplex PCR; TCRdb keeps only in-frame clonotypes and omits some of them. The sample holds approximately 230,000 clones; around 90% are singletons and the top ten take about 15%. Sequenced input: PBMCs or T cells enriched from blood (not recorded which). The chain combines TRBV18 with TRBJ2-7; D is perhaps TRBD2 (6 bases). The TCR comes from a woman in her forties or fifties with acute COVID-19. CDR3 DNA sequence: TGTGCCAGCTCACCAATGGGAGGTTGGGAGCAGTACTTC. It is translated as CASSPMGGWEQYF.